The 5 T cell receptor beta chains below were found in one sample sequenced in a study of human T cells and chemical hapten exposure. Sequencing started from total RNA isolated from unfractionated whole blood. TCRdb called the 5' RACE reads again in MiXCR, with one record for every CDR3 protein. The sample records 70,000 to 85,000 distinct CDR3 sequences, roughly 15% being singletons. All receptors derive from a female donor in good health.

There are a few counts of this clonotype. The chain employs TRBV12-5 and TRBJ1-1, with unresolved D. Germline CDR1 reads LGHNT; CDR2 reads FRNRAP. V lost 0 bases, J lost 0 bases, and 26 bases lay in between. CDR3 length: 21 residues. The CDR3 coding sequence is TGTGCTAGTGGTTTGGTAAGGGCAGGACTCATTTCAAGAAGGGTGAACACTGAAGCTTTCTTT. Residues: CASGLVRAGLISRRVNTEAFF.

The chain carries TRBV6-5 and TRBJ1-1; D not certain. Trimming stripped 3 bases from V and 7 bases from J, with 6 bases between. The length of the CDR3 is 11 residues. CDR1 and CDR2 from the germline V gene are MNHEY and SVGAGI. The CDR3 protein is CASSYMGEAFF. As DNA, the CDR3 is TGTGCCAGCAGTTATATGGGTGAAGCTTTCTTT.

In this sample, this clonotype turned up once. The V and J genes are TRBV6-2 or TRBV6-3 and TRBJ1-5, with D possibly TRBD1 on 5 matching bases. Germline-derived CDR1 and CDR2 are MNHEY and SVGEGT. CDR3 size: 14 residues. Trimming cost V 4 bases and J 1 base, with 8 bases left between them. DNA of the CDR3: TGTGCCAGCAGTTTCCGGGACAGCAATCAGCCCCAGCATTTT. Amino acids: CASSFRDSNQPQHF.

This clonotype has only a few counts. The chain's CDR3 is CASSPGRDYEQYF. CDR3 nucleotide sequence: TGTGCCAGCAGCCCGGGACGGGACTACGAGCAGTACTTC. This chain joins TRBV7-2 and TRBJ2-7, with D possibly called TRBD1 or TRBD2 (5 bases each). Trimming pared 5 bases from V and 3 bases from J, leaving 11 bases between. The CDR3 is made up of 13 amino acids. The germline V gene encodes CDR1 SGHTA and CDR2 FQGNSA.

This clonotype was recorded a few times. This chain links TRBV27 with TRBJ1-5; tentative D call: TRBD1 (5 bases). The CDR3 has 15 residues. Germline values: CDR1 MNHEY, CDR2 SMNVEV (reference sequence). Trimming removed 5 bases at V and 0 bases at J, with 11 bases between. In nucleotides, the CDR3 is TGTGCCAGCAGTATAGACAGATATAGCAATCAGCCCCAGCATTTT. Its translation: CASSIDRYSNQPQHF.